One sample yielded the 9 T cell receptor beta chains listed below, sequenced in a study of cytomegalovirus exposure and HLA in healthy donors. Primers: 60 Vbeta forward and 13 Jbeta reverse. Produced via immunoSEQ multiplex PCR; TCRdb's table is partial and in-frame only. Of about 75,000 clones in the sample, 82% were seen once. The sample consisted of PBMCs. Receptors were obtained from a man between 18 and 29 years old in good health and CMV-seronegative.

Only a few counts were recorded for this clone. The V gene is TRBV9, the J gene TRBJ2-7; no clear D. The CDR3 covers 13 residues. V was cut by 4 bases and J by 3 bases, with 11 bases left in between. CDR1 and CDR2 (germline): SGDLS, YYNGEE. The CDR3 sequence is CASSLRAGYEQYF. For the CDR3, the DNA is TGTGCCAGCAGCTTGAGAGCCGGCTACGAGCAGTACTTC.

The chain combines TRBV19 with TRBJ2-7, with 12 bases identical to TRBD2. This CDR3 has 13 residues. Trimming cost V 8 bases and J 2 bases; bases outside gene matches: 1. Germline V gene sequence: CDR1 LNHDA, CDR2 SQIVND (reference sequence). CDR3 coding DNA: TGTGCCAGTCGACTAGCGGGAGCCTACGAGCAGTACTTC. It translates to CASRLAGAYEQYF. Complete variable domain (other parts from reference TRBV19 and TRBJ2-7): DGGITQSPKYLFRKEGQNVTLSCEQNLNHDAMYWYRQDPGQGLRLIYYSQIVNDFQKGDIAEGYSVSREKKESFPLTVTSAQKNPTAFYLCASRLAGAYEQYFGPGTRLTVT.

The V call is TRBV6-1, the J call TRBJ2-3; D unresolved. This CDR3 spans 15 amino acids. In germline, CDR1 is MNHNS, CDR2 SASEGT. The V and J ends lost 3 bases and 0 bases respectively, with 10 bases between them. The CDR3 DNA is TGTGCCAGCAGTGAGCAGACAACTAGCACAGATACGCAGTATTTT. Translated, it gives CASSEQTTSTDTQYF.

The V and J genes are TRBV5-4 and TRBJ2-3; 12 bases align to TRBD2. The CDR3 totals 18 residues. Germline V gene lookup returns CDR1 SGHNT and CDR2 YYREEE (reference sequence). V trimming: 1 base; J trimming: 0 bases; junction bases outside the gene matches: 6. The DNA for the CDR3 is TGTGCCAGCAGCTTGCGGCTAGCGGGGGGGCGAAGCACAGATACGCAGTATTTT. As protein: CASSLRLAGGRSTDTQYF.

The chain combines TRBV5-4 with TRBJ2-4, with 11 bases fitting TRBD1. The CDR3 sequence is 15 residues long. With V trimmed by 3 bases and J by 4 bases, 3 bases remained unmatched. Germline V gene sequence: CDR1 SGHNT, CDR2 YYREEE (reference sequence). The CDR3 sequence: CASSSGQGAKNIQYF. The CDR3 coding sequence is TGTGCCAGCAGCTCCGGACAGGGGGCGAAAAACATTCAGTACTTC.

This chain connects TRBV30 to TRBJ2-3, with D possibly being TRBD2 (5 bases). Germline lookup yields CDR1 GTSNPN and CDR2 SVGIG (reference sequence). V dropped 0 bases and J dropped 1 base, with 8 bases sitting between them. The CDR3 sequence is 14 residues long. DNA for the CDR3: TGTGCCTGGAGTGTAGGGAGTGGCACAGATACGCAGTATTTT. It translates to CAWSVGSGTDTQYF.

The chain couples TRBV7-3 to TRBJ2-3; 7 positions agree with TRBD2. This CDR3 is built from 15 residues. The V gene end was trimmed by 4 bases and the J gene end by 5 bases; junction bases not matched to a gene: 9. The germline V gene encodes CDR1 SGHTA and CDR2 FQGTGA. CDR3 amino acids: CASSSGLDWRDTQYF. CDR3 sequence (DNA): TGTGCCAGCAGCTCCGGACTAGACTGGCGAGATACGCAGTATTTT.

V is TRBV5-1 and J is TRBJ2-2; D is unclear. V lost 4 bases and J lost 1, with 14 bases in between. The CDR3 length is 16 residues. CDR1 SGHRS and CDR2 YFSETQ come from the germline V gene. CDR3 in DNA: TGCGCCAGCAGCCCCCCCGGTCCCGAGAACACCGGGGAGCTGTTTTTT. Its translation is CASSPPGPENTGELFF.

This chain connects TRBV25-1 to TRBJ2-7; D possibly corresponds to TRBD1 (6 bases). Between the trimmed V and J ends, which lost 1 base and 2 bases, there was a span of 15 bases. The CDR3 loop spans 16 amino acids. CDR1 is MGHDK, CDR2 SYGVNS, per germline. The CDR3 DNA is TGTGCCAGCAGTGAATCGGGATACAGGGTCCCCTACGAGCAGTACTTC. Amino acid sequence: CASSESGYRVPYEQYF.